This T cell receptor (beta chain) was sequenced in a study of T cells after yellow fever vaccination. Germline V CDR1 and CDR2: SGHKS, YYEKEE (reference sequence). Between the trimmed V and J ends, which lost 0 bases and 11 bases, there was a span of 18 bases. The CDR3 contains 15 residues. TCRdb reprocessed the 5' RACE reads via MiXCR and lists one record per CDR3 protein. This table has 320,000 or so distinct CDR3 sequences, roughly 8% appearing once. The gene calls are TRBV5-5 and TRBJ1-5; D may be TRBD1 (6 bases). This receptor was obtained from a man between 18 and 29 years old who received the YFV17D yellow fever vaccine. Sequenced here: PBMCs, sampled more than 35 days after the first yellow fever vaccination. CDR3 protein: CASSLDRAAIVSQHF. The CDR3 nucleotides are TGTGCCAGCAGCTTGGACAGGGCTGCAATCGTGTCCCAGCATTTT.